This T cell receptor (beta chain) was documented in a study of beta chain features in type 1 diabetes. The germline gives CDR1 SGHNT, CDR2 YENEEA. The CDR3 has 14 residues. The J segment lost 6 bases and the V segment lost 5 bases, leaving 8 bases of the junction unmatched. CD4+ naive, central memory, regulatory and stem cell-like memory cells were sorted via CD45RO/CCR7/CD25/CD127/CD95/CD27. This clone was seen only a few times. Its cognate antigen is unknown. Every isolated RNA sample was fully reverse transcribed, so sequencing captured expressed TCRB transcripts. Profiling relied on immunoSEQ multiplex PCR, and the TCRdb table lists in-frame clones only, not all of them. The profile shows 120,000 to 150,000 clones, approximately 13% of them singletons. Overall study findings and caveats: Sequencing from cDNA could over-represent high-TCR-expressing cells. Moderate yet significant TCRB CDR3 shortening was seen in Type 1 diabetes patients in all four CD4+ subsets.

This clonotype was obtained from a man between 18 and 35 years old with type 1 diabetes. The J gene is TRBJ2-5, the V gene TRBV11-3, with 8 bases identical to TRBD2. The specimen was central memory CD4+ T cells from blood. The CDR3 nucleotides are TGTGCCAGCAGCCCCGGGCGGGGGGCGAAGACCCAGTACTTC. Encoded protein: CASSPGRGAKTQYF.